The source of this T cell receptor beta chain is a study of graft-versus-host responses after intestinal transplantation. Findings of the study overall: Maximum circulating GvH clone levels tracked with early post-transplant HvG decreases.

Profiled with immunoSEQ multiplex PCR; TCRdb holds only in-frame clones, not every one. The top ten clones hold 0.15% to 0.2% of a sample with about 88,000 clones, approximately 94% of them seen once. About this clone: What it recognizes is unknown.

V shed 7 bases and J 2 bases; nucleotides not matched to a gene: 9. Germline V CDR1 and CDR2: MNHGY, SAAAGT. The CDR3 consists of 15 residues. The sample here was unstimulated CD4+ T cells sorted from spleen or lymph node cells, taken before transplant. This sequence was found in a human donor who was the organ donor for an intestinal transplant. The V and J genes are TRBV6-8 and TRBJ2-7; 9 nucleotides line up with TRBD2. The CDR3 nucleotides read TGTGCCAGCATTGTGGACCTAGCGGGGACCTACGAGCAGTACTTC. Protein product: CASIVDLAGTYEQYF.